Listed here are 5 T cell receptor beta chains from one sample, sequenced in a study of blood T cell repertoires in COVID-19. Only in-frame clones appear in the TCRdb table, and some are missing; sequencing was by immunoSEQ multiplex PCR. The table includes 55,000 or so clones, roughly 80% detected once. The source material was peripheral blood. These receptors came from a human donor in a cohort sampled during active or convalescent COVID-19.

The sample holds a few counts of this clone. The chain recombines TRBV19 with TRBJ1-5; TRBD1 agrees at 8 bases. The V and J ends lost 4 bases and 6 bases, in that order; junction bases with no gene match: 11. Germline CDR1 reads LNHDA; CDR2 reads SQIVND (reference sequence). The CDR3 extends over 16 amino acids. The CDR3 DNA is TGTGCCAGTAGTACCACACCGACAGGGGCGGGTCAGCCCCAGCATTTT. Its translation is CASSTTPTGAGQPQHF.

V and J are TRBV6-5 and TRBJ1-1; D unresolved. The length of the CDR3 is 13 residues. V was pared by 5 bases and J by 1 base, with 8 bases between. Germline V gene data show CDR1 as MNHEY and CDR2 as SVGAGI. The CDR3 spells CASSTPGNTEAFF. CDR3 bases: TGTGCCAGCAGTACGCCAGGGAACACTGAAGCTTTCTTT.

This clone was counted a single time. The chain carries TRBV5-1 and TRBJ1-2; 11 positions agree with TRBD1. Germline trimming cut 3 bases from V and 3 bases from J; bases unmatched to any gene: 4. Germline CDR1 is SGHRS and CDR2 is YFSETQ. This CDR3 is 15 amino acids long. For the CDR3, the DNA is TGCGCCAGCAGCTCACGGACAGGGGGCGACTATGGCTACACCTTC. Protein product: CASSSRTGGDYGYTF.

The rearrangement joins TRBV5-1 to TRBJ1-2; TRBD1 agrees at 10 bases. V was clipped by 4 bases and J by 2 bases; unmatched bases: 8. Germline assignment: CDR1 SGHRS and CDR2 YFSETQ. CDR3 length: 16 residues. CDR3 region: CASSQTGGASNYGYTF. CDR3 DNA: TGCGCCAGCAGCCAGACAGGGGGCGCATCAAACTATGGCTACACCTTC.

The CDR3 sequence is CASSTLGQPEQPQHF. The CDR3 DNA sequence: TGTGCCAGCAGTACCTTGGGACAGCCGGAACAGCCCCAGCATTTT. This sequence joins TRBV27 and TRBJ1-5, with 7 bases fitting TRBD1. This CDR3 is 15 amino acids long. The J segment lost 7 bases and the V segment lost 5 bases, leaving 11 bases of the junction unmatched. The germline CDR1 and CDR2 sequences are MNHEY and SMNVEV (reference sequence).